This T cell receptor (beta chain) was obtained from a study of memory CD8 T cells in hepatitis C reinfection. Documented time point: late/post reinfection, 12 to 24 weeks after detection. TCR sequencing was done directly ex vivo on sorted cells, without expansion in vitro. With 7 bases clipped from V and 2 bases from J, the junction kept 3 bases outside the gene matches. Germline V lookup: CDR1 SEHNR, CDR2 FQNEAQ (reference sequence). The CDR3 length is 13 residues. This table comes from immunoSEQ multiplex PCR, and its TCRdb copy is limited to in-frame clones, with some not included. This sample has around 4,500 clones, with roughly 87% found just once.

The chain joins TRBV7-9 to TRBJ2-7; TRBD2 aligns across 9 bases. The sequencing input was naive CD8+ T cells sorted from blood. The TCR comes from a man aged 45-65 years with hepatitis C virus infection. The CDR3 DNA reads TGTGCCAGCACAAGCGGGAGGACCTACGAGCAGTACTTC. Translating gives CASTSGRTYEQYF.